Presented here are 7 T cell receptor beta chains from one specimen sequenced in a study of CD8 T cells in ankylosing spondylitis. General study findings and limits: Seemingly distinctive of ankylosing spondylitis blood was a TCR beta motif formed by eight highly homologous variants.

MiXCR, applied by TCRdb to the 5' RACE reads, yields one record per CDR3 protein. The data contain a few hundred thousand distinct CDR3 sequences, about 22% of them seen just once; the ten biggest clones take up about 16%. Their cognate antigens are unknown. Sequencing was carried out using blood, either unsorted or a sorted T cell fraction (not recorded which). The receptors here all came from a male donor with ankylosing spondylitis.

This chain connects TRBV20-1 to TRBJ2-1, with D possibly TRBD2 on 6 matching bases. The germline V gene has CDR1 DFQATT and CDR2 SNEGSKA (reference sequence). Deletions cut 1 base from V and 5 bases from J, with 15 bases between. CDR3 size: 15 residues. The CDR3 DNA reads TGCAGTGCTAGAGGTCCGGGAGCCGCCCACAATGAGCAGTTCTTC. It codes for CSARGPGAAHNEQFF.

This clonotype has more than one count but fewer than ten. This chain uses TRBV12-3 or TRBV12-4 with TRBJ1-1; TRBD1 matches at 10 bases. This CDR3 is built from 13 residues. After removal of 6 bases from V and 11 bases from J, the junction contained 9 bases not matched to a gene. CDR3 protein: CASSPDRGQGAFF. As DNA, the CDR3 is TGTGCCAGCAGCCCTGACAGGGGGCAAGGGGCTTTCTTT.

This chain links TRBV29-1 with TRBJ2-1, with 11 nucleotides matching TRBD2. The V gene end was trimmed by 6 bases and the J gene end by 8 bases; junction bases not matched to a gene: 15. Germline CDR1 SQVTM, CDR2 ANQGSEA. The CDR3 is made up of 16 amino acids. The CDR3, as DNA: TGCAGCGTCGACCCGGGACTAGCGGAGCCGACTGATGAGCAGTTCTTC. It specifies CSVDPGLAEPTDEQFF.

CDR3 DNA sequence: TGTGCCAGCAGCCAAAGGCAGGGAGGGGACTATGGCTACACCTTC. It yields the protein CASSQRQGGDYGYTF. The chain carries TRBV3-1 and TRBJ1-2; D is perhaps TRBD1 (5 bases). The CDR3 is made up of 15 amino acids. V lost 2 bases and J lost 3, with 13 bases in between. CDR1 and CDR2 from the germline V gene are LGHDT and YNNKEL (reference sequence).

This clonotype was detected ten times or more. The chain has TRBV5-1 and TRBJ1-1; D uncertain. The CDR3 is made up of 13 amino acids. V shed 1 base and J shed 1 base, with 5 bases lying between them. In germline, CDR1 is SGHRS, CDR2 YFSETQ. For the CDR3, the DNA is TGCGCCAGCAGCTTGAACACGAACACTGAAGCTTTCTTT. It yields the protein CASSLNTNTEAFF.

This chain uses TRBV28 with TRBJ2-1; D perhaps matches TRBD2 (6 bases). V lost 5 bases to trimming and J lost 0 bases, with 14 bases between them. The CDR3 consists of 16 residues. Germline V gives CDR1 MDHEN, CDR2 SYDVKM. The CDR3 loop is CASSPRGNPSYNEQFF. CDR3 nucleotide sequence: TGTGCCAGCAGTCCCCGGGGGAACCCCTCCTACAATGAGCAGTTCTTC.

This clonotype has a handful of counts. The genes are TRBV6-1 and TRBJ1-1; TRBD1 aligns across 7 bases. CDR3 size: 17 residues. The trim removed 3 bases at V and 0 bases at J, leaving 10 bases unmatched. Looked up from germline, CDR1 is MNHNS and CDR2 is SASEGT. CDR3 sequence: CASSDRQGWGVNTEAFF. The CDR3 DNA reads TGTGCCAGCAGTGATCGACAGGGATGGGGAGTGAACACTGAAGCTTTCTTT.